Listed here is a single T cell receptor beta chain. What it binds is not known. The trim removed 6 bases at V and 5 bases at J, leaving 9 bases unmatched. The germline gives CDR1 MGHRA, CDR2 YSYEKL. This CDR3 contains 14 residues. The source of the sample is a study of shared clonotypes between healthy human individuals. Study-level results: Against clonotypes common to all four donors, non-shared ones had lower generation probabilities. An expected dependence of interdonor clonotype sharing on sequencing depth was noted.

Splitting the CD4+ cells yielded a CD45RA+ naive subset and a CD45RA-negative memory subset. Under the authors' procedure: Filtering differed since immunoSEQ provided only junctions, with no quality scores. Assay: immunoSEQ multiplex PCR; the TCRdb copy retains only in-frame clones and omits some. V and J calls and clone size are as listed in that table; D and trimming were resolved from the DNA. This table holds over 850,000 clones, more than 75% found once. This TCR was recovered from a man aged 18 to 29 in good health. Some clones in this sample may be carry-over from other donors' samples. The chain is built from TRBV4-1 and TRBJ1-1, with 7 bases lining up with TRBD1. The sequenced material came from memory CD4+ T cells from PBMCs. Noted subset: CD45RA-negative fraction. CDR3 residues: CASRANRGGTEAFF. The CDR3, as DNA: TGCGCCAGCAGAGCTAACAGGGGTGGGACTGAAGCTTTCTTT.